A single sample is the source of the 25 T cell receptor beta chains below, sequenced in a study of Ad26.COV2.S vaccination and SARS-CoV-2 variants. Clones were read by immunoSEQ multiplex PCR, and TCRdb kept only the in-frame ones, dropping some. The sample has a few hundred thousand clones, 75% to 90% seen once. Treatment given: about 20 received Ad26.COV2.S at low or high dose, single or two shots; roughly five received placebo; per-sample allocation not given. All samples were drawn on day 63, counting from the first vaccine or placebo injection. Here the sequenced sample was peripheral blood, taken in a trial of Ad26.COV2.S vaccine versus placebo. The receptors were gathered from a person between 18 and 59 years old who received the Ad26.COV2.S COVID-19 vaccine or a placebo.

V gene TRBV19 combines with J gene TRBJ1-1, with D perhaps matching TRBD1 (6 bases). V was cut by 7 bases and J by 2 bases, with 20 bases left in between. CDR3 length: 16 amino acids. Per germline, CDR1 LNHDA and CDR2 SQIVND (reference sequence). The CDR3 spells CASTRDILSRNTEAFF. The CDR3 DNA reads as TGTGCCAGTACCAGGGACATCCTTTCTCGTAACACTGAAGCTTTCTTT.

This clone was recorded once. Other DNA sequences in the sample encode the same CDR3. This chain uses TRBV18 with TRBJ1-1, with a tentative D call TRBD1 (6 bases). Trimming left V 3 bases short and J 2 bases short, with 10 bases between. The CDR3 contains 14 residues. The V gene's germline CDR1 is KGHSH and CDR2 LQKENI. The DNA for the CDR3 is TGTGCCAGCTCACCCCCGGGGGCCAACACTGAAGCTTTCTTT. This codes for CASSPPGANTEAFF.

This chain joins TRBV4-3 and TRBJ1-3, with a possible D match to TRBD1 (6 bases). Germline CDR1 LGHNA, CDR2 YSLEER. Between the trimmed V and J ends, which lost 4 bases and 3 bases, there was a span of 13 bases. CDR3 length: 15 residues. In DNA form, the CDR3 reads TGCGCCAGCAGCCCACAGGGATTCGGTGGAAACACCATATATTTT. Its translation: CASSPQGFGGNTIYF.

The chain joins TRBV5-5 to TRBJ1-5, with 8 nucleotides matching TRBD1. The CDR3 covers 13 residues. V shed 5 bases, J shed 6 bases, and the junction held 4 bases outside the gene matches. The V gene's germline CDR1 is SGHKS and CDR2 YYEKEE (reference sequence). This chain's CDR3 is CASSQDRAQPQHF. In nucleotides, the CDR3 is TGTGCCAGCAGTCAGGACAGGGCTCAGCCCCAGCATTTT.

The V and J genes are TRBV10-3 and TRBJ1-5; D is unresolved. The germline CDR1 and CDR2 sequences are ENHRY and SYGVKD. The CDR3 contains 14 residues. Between the trimmed V and J ends, which lost 6 bases and 0 bases, there was a span of 9 bases. The CDR3 here is CAISEKYSNQPQHF. The CDR3 bases are TGTGCCATCAGCGAGAAATATAGCAATCAGCCCCAGCATTTT.

The rearrangement links TRBV6-5 to TRBJ1-1; weak D call: TRBD1 (5 bases). This CDR3 is built from 15 residues. Trimming removed 2 bases at V and 5 bases at J, with 15 bases between. Germline CDR1 MNHEY, CDR2 SVGAGI. CDR3 coding DNA: TGTGCCAGCAGTTACCTAGCCGGGGGTGGGACTGAAGCTTTCTTT. This gives the protein CASSYLAGGGTEAFF.

The J gene is TRBJ1-1, the V gene TRBV4-1; no clear D gene. The V and J ends lost 0 bases and 5 bases respectively, with 16 bases between them. The germline gives CDR1 MGHRA, CDR2 YSYEKL. This CDR3 has 16 residues. This CDR3 is CASSQEPGNFGTEAFF. CDR3 bases: TGCGCCAGCAGCCAAGAGCCAGGTAATTTTGGGACTGAAGCTTTCTTT.

V and J are TRBV4-3 and TRBJ1-4; D unclear. Germline V gene lookup returns CDR1 LGHNA and CDR2 YSLEER. There are 13 residues in the CDR3. The V end was cut by 5 bases, the J end by 8 bases, with 12 bases between. The CDR3, as DNA: TGCGCCAGCAGCAAAACCCCAACGGAAAAACTGTTTTTT. It codes for CASSKTPTEKLFF.

V gene TRBV7-3 combines with J gene TRBJ2-2; no reliable D call. V was clipped by 5 bases and J by 0 bases, with 16 bases between them. The CDR3 contains 17 residues. Germline V gives CDR1 SGHTA, CDR2 FQGTGA. The CDR3 protein is CASSPYPWAANTGELFF. Here the CDR3 DNA reads TGTGCCAGCAGCCCCTATCCGTGGGCGGCGAACACCGGGGAGCTGTTTTTT.

This sequence joins TRBV12-3 or TRBV12-4 and TRBJ1-2; D remains ambiguous. V was trimmed by 1 base and J by 4 bases, leaving 7 bases between them. The CDR3 is 13 residues long. The CDR3 DNA follows: TGTGCCAGCAGTTTAGGGCAAACCTATGGCTACACCTTC. It specifies CASSLGQTYGYTF.

J is TRBJ2-1 and V is TRBV20-1; 7 nucleotides match TRBD2. This CDR3 has 11 residues. V lost 8 bases, J lost 3 bases, and 1 base stayed unmatched. Germline CDR1 reads DFQATT; CDR2 reads SNEGSKA (reference sequence). The CDR3 loop is CSRDYYNEQFF. The CDR3 DNA reads TGCAGTCGGGACTACTACAATGAGCAGTTCTTC.

This clone has a handful of counts. The chain couples TRBV6-2 or TRBV6-3 to TRBJ2-5; maybe TRBD2 (5 bases). CDR3 length equals 11 residues. CDR1 MNHEY and CDR2 SVGEGT come from the germline V gene. Trimming took off 5 bases at V and 7 bases at J, with 8 bases between the two ends. Here the CDR3 reads CASSDYATQYF. The CDR3 nucleotides are TGTGCCAGCAGTGACTATGCGACCCAGTACTTC.

The chain links TRBV7-3 to TRBJ2-3; TRBD1 matches 8 bases. The germline gives CDR1 SGHTA, CDR2 FQGTGA. This CDR3 comprises 15 residues. The ends lost 5 bases at V and 1 base at J; junction bases unmatched: 5. The CDR3 DNA sequence: TGTGCCAGCAGCCCGGCGACAGGGGGCACAGATACGCAGTATTTT. Its translation is CASSPATGGTDTQYF. The full variable domain, completed using reference TRBV7-3 and TRBJ2-3, is GAGVSQTPSNKVTEKGKYVELRCDPISGHTALYWYRQSLGQGPEFLIYFQGTGAADDSGLPNDRFFAVRPEGSVSTLKIQRTERGDSAVYLCASSPATGGTDTQYFGPGTRLTVL.

The chain has TRBV4-3 and TRBJ1-2; 8 bases match TRBD1. CDR1 is LGHNA and CDR2 is YSLEER in the germline V gene. Germline trimming cut 0 bases from V and 0 bases from J; bases unmatched to any gene: 21. The length of the CDR3 is 22 residues. The CDR3 coding sequence is TGCGCCAGCAGCCAAGAATCGTTTTCCTCCCGGACAGGGTCGGTGGCTAACTATGGCTACACCTTC. Translated, it gives CASSQESFSSRTGSVANYGYTF.

The count of this clone is one. The chain links TRBV5-5 to TRBJ1-2; D ambiguous. Deletions cut 4 bases from V and 4 bases from J, with 11 bases between. Germline V lookup: CDR1 SGHKS, CDR2 YYEKEE (reference sequence). The CDR3 is 13 amino acids. The CDR3 DNA reads as TGTGCCAGCAGCGAGACCTTCACCTATGGCTACACCTTC. This codes for CASSETFTYGYTF.

The J gene is TRBJ2-7, the V gene TRBV9; D may be TRBD2 (5 bases). The CDR3 totals 14 residues. Trimming took 0 bases from V and 2 from J, leaving 9 bases between them. Per the germline V gene, CDR1 is SGDLS and CDR2 is YYNGEE. The DNA for the CDR3 is TGTGCCAGCAGCGTAGACGGGGTCCCCTACGAGCAGTACTTC. It yields the protein CASSVDGVPYEQYF.

This chain connects TRBV7-9 to TRBJ2-1; no definite D call. Germline values: CDR1 SEHNR, CDR2 FQNEAQ (reference sequence). Trimming left V 5 bases short and J 1 base short, with 6 bases between. The CDR3 length is 13 residues. The CDR3 loop reads CASSPQSYNEQFF. The CDR3 nucleotides read TGTGCCAGCAGCCCCCAATCCTACAATGAGCAGTTCTTC.

The V gene is TRBV11-3, the J gene TRBJ2-1, with D possibly matching TRBD2 (6 bases). The V end was cut by 1 base, the J end by 5 bases, with 9 bases between. The CDR3 contains 14 residues. The germline gives CDR1 SGHNT, CDR2 YENEEA. CDR3 in amino acids: CASSLGGVNNEQFF. The CDR3 coding sequence is TGTGCCAGCAGCTTAGGGGGGGTCAACAATGAGCAGTTCTTC. Drawing the rest from reference TRBV11-3 and TRBJ2-1, the complete variable domain is EAGVVQSPRYKIIEKKQPVAFWCNPISGHNTLYWYLQNLGQGPELLIRYENEEAVDDSQLPKDRFSAERLKGVDSTLKIQPAELGDSAVYLCASSLGGVNNEQFFGPGTRLTVL.

The gene calls are TRBV15 and TRBJ1-5, with D hard to call. This CDR3 has 12 residues. Germline V gene data show CDR1 as LNHNV and CDR2 as YYDKDF (reference sequence). The V end was cut by 6 bases, the J end by 6 bases, with 9 bases between. DNA for the CDR3: TGTGCCACCAGTCCAGAAGGTCAGCCCCAGCATTTT. Encoded protein: CATSPEGQPQHF.

V usage is TRBV5-8 and J usage is TRBJ1-1, with TRBD1 as a possible D gene (5 bases). The V end was cut by 6 bases, the J end by 0 bases, with 15 bases between. Germline CDR1 SGHTS, CDR2 YDEGEE. This CDR3 spans 15 amino acids. CDR3 nucleotide sequence: TGTGCCAGCACCCAAACAGGTGCCATGAACACTGAAGCTTTCTTT. As protein: CASTQTGAMNTEAFF.

This sequence joins TRBV21-1 and TRBJ2-7; the table's D call TRBD2 went unverified against the DNA. TRBV21-1 is deemed a pseudogene. This CDR3 region has 12 residues. The CDR3 nucleotides are TGTGCCAGCAGCAAAGGTACTCGGGAGCAGTACGTC. This encodes CASSKGTREQYV.

This chain connects TRBV6-5 to TRBJ2-1; no firm D call. Trimming pared 6 bases from V and 0 bases from J, leaving 9 bases between. The CDR3 totals 14 residues. CDR1 is MNHEY, CDR2 SVGAGI, per germline. CDR3 sequence reads: CASRGRSSYNEQFF. Here the CDR3 DNA reads TGTGCCAGCAGAGGTAGAAGCTCCTACAATGAGCAGTTCTTC.

The chain uses TRBV27 and TRBJ1-1, with a weak D call TRBD1 (6 bases). V was shortened by 3 bases and J by 8 bases, with 16 bases between the two germline ends. Germline V lookup: CDR1 MNHEY, CDR2 SMNVEV (reference sequence). The CDR3 sequence is 14 residues long. The CDR3 protein is CASSFGGGPSEAFF. In nucleotides, the CDR3 is TGTGCCAGCAGTTTTGGGGGGGGGCCCTCCGAAGCTTTCTTT.

In regard to this clone: An end of the junction differs from the germline gene, which may be a read error. This CDR3 is CASSEWIQGELF. CDR3 sequence (DNA): TGTGCCAGCAGTGAATGGATTCAGGGGGAGCTATTT. V and J are TRBV6-1 and TRBJ1-1, with TRBD1 identical over 7 bases. The CDR3 consists of 12 residues. The V gene's germline CDR1 is MNHNS and CDR2 SASEGT.

This clone was found a few times. This chain connects TRBV5-1 to TRBJ2-7, with a weak D call TRBD2 (5 bases). The V end was cut by 5 bases, the J end by 3 bases, with 15 bases between. CDR1 SGHRS and CDR2 YFSETQ come from the germline V gene. The CDR3 is 14 residues long. For the CDR3, the DNA is TGCGCCAGCAGTTCCGGGGATAATCTCTACGAGCAGTACTTC. Encoded protein: CASSSGDNLYEQYF. The full variable domain, completed using reference TRBV5-1 and TRBJ2-7, is KAGVTQTPRYLIKTRGQQVTLSCSPISGHRSVSWYQQTPGQGLQFLFEYFSETQRNKGNFPGRFSGRQFSNSRSEMNVSTLELGDSALYLCASSSGDNLYEQYFGPGTRLTVT.